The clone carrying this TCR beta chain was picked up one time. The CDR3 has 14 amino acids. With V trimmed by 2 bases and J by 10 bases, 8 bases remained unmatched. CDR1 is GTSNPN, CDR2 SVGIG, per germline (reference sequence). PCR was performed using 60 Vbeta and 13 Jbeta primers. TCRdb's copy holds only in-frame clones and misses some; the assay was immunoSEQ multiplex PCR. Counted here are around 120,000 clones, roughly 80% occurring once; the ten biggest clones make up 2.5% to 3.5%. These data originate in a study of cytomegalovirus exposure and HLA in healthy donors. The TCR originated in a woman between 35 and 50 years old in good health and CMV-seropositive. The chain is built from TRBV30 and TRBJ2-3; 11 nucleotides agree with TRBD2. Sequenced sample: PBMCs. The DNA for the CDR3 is TGTGCCTGGAGTCCAGGTAGCGGGAGGGCCGCGCAGTATTTT. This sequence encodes CAWSPGSGRAAQYF.